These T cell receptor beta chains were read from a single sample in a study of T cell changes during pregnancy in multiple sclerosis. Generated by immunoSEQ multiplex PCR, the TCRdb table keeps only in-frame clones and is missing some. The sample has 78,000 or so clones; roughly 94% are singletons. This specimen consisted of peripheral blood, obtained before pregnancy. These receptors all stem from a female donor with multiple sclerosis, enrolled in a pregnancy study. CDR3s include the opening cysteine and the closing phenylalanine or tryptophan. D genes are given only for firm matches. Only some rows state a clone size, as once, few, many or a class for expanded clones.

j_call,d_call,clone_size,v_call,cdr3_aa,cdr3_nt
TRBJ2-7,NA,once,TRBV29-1,CSVLDGTYEQYF,TGCAGCGTTTTGGACGGGACCTACGAGCAGTACTTC
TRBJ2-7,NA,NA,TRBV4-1,CASSQDGLTWEQYF,TGCGCCAGCAGCCAAGATGGACTTACCTGGGAGCAGTACTTC
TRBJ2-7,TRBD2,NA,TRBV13,CASSEGLAGGEQYF,TGTGCCAGCAGCGAAGGACTAGCGGGAGGCGAGCAGTACTTC
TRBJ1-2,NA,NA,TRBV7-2,CASSLGVGASGYTF,TGTGCCAGCAGCTTAGGCGTAGGGGCCTCGGGCTACACCTTC
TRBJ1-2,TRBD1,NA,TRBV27,CASRLSDRVGGYTF,TGTGCCAGCAGACTAAGTGACAGGGTTGGTGGCTACACCTTC
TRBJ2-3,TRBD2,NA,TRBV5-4,CASSSGTSASTDTQYF,TGTGCCAGCAGCTCCGGGACTAGCGCGTCCACAGATACGCAGTATTTT
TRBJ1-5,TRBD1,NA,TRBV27,CASRWTGGTSPQHF,TGTGCCAGCAGATGGACAGGGGGTACTTCGCCCCAGCATTTT
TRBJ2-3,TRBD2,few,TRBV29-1,CSVRSSGSWGDTQYF,TGCAGCGTGCGGAGTAGCGGGAGTTGGGGGGATACGCAGTATTTT
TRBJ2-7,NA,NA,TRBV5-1,CASSFALRTGNSAYEQYF,TGCGCCAGCAGCTTTGCTCTCCGTACAGGTAATTCCGCCTACGAGCAGTACTTC
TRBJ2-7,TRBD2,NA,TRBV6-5,CASSRQRGLGEQYF,TGTGCCAGCAGCCGCCAGCGGGGCTTAGGGGAGCAGTACTTC
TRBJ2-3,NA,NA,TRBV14,CASSRAAGVADTQYF,TGTGCCAGCAGCCGGGCGGCAGGGGTCGCAGATACGCAGTATTTT
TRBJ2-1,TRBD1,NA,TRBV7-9,CASSFNRGGEQFF,TGTGCCAGCAGCTTTAACAGGGGCGGTGAGCAGTTCTTC
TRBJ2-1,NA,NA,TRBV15,CATSRVGGDEQFF,TGTGCCACCAGCAGAGTGGGAGGCGATGAGCAGTTCTTC
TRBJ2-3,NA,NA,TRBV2,CASSDDRLKFTDTQYF,TGTGCCAGCAGCGACGACAGGCTAAAATTCACAGATACGCAGTATTTT
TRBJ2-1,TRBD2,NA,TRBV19,CASRVGTSRMNEQFF,TGTGCCAGTAGGGTAGGGACTAGTAGGATGAATGAGCAGTTCTTC
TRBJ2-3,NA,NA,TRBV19,CASSITSIDTQYF,TGTGCCAGTAGTATCACTAGTATAGATACGCAGTATTTT
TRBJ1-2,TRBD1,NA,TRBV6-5,CASRRGQGIYGYTF,TGTGCCAGCAGAAGGGGACAGGGGATATATGGCTACACCTTC
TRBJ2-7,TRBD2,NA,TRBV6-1,CASSGSGRSPYEQYF,TGTGCCAGCAGTGGTAGCGGGAGGTCCCCCTACGAGCAGTACTTC
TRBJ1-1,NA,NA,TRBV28,CASSFNRLNTEAFF,TGTGCCAGCAGTTTTAACAGGCTGAACACTGAAGCTTTCTTT
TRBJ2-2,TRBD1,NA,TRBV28,CARLKGANRGNTGELFF,TGTGCCAGACTGAAGGGCGCGAACAGGGGGAACACCGGGGAGCTGTTTTTT
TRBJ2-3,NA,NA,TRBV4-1,CASSHPRAEGASSTDTQYF,TGCGCCAGCAGCCACCCCCGTGCGGAGGGGGCCTCTAGCACAGATACGCAGTATTTT
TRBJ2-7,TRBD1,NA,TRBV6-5,CASSYTYRGPREQYF,TGTGCCAGCAGTTACACCTACAGGGGTCCAAGAGAGCAGTACTTC
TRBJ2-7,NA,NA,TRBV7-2,CASSPAGGYEQYF,TGTGCCAGCAGCCCCGCTGGAGGATACGAGCAGTACTTC
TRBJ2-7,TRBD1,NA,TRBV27,CASRGTGRDEQYF,TGTGCCAGCAGGGGGACAGGTCGGGACGAGCAGTACTTC
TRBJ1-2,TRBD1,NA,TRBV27,CASSFSARDRSWAGQAIYGYTF,TGTGCCAGCAGTTTTAGCGCCCGCGACCGATCGTGGGCGGGACAGGCGATCTATGGCTACACCTTC
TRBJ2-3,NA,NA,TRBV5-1,CASSPVGGSTDTQYF,TGCGCCAGCAGCCCTGTGGGGGGAAGCACAGATACGCAGTATTTT
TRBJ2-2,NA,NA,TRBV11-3,CASSAWTDTNTGELFF,TGTGCCAGCAGCGCCTGGACGGACACGAACACCGGGGAGCTGTTTTTT
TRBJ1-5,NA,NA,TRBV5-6,CASSLSNQPQHF,TGTGCCAGCAGCCTTAGCAATCAGCCCCAGCATTTT
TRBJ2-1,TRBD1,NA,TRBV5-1,CASSLGRGLDEQFF,TGCGCCAGCAGCTTGGGCAGGGGGCTCGACGAGCAGTTCTTC
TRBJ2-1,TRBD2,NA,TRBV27,CASRRTSGSDEQFF,TGTGCCAGCAGACGGACTAGCGGGAGCGATGAGCAGTTCTTC
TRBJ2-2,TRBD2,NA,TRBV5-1,CASSSGLAGGETGELFF,TGCGCCAGCAGCTCTGGACTAGCGGGAGGTGAGACCGGGGAGCTGTTTTTT
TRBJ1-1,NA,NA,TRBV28,CASSSVTLNTEAFF,TGTGCCAGCAGTTCCGTGACACTGAACACTGAAGCTTTCTTT
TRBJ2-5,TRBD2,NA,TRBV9,CASSVGLAETQYF,TGTGCCAGCAGCGTAGGACTAGCAGAGACCCAGTACTTC
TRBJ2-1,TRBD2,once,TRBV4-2,CASSQLSGRASYNEQFF,TGTGCCAGCAGCCAACTTAGCGGGAGGGCCTCCTACAATGAGCAGTTCTTC
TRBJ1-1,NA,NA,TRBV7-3,CASSRYEGTSAFF,TGTGCCAGCAGCCGGTATGAAGGGACTTCGGCTTTCTTT
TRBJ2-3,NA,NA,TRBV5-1,CASRPSAGAVLDTQYF,TGCGCCAGCAGACCATCGGCGGGGGCCGTTCTTGATACGCAGTATTTT
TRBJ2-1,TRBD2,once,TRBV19,CASKRTSGRTYNEQFF,TGTGCCAGTAAAAGGACTAGCGGGAGAACCTACAATGAGCAGTTCTTC
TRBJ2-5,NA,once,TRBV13,CASSSYREGETQYF,TGTGCCAGCAGCTCTTACAGGGAAGGGGAGACCCAGTACTTC
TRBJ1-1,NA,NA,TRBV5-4,CASSLAPGMNTEAFF,TGTGCCAGCAGCTTGGCTCCAGGCATGAACACTGAAGCTTTCTTT
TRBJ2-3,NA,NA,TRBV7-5,CARSLFGGGNIDTQYF,NA
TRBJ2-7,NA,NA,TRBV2,CASSDPMVGSGDNSYEQYF,TGTGCCAGCAGTGACCCGATGGTAGGGTCAGGGGACAACTCCTACGAGCAGTACTTC
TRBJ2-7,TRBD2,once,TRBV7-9,CASSPPPSGNYEQYF,TGTGCCAGCAGCCCCCCTCCTAGCGGGAACTACGAGCAGTACTTC
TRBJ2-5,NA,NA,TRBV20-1,CSAEENYTQYF,TGCAGTGCAGAAGAAAACTATACCCAGTACTTC
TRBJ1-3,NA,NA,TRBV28,CASSFWQGRTSGNTIYF,TGTGCCAGCAGTTTCTGGCAGGGCCGAACCTCTGGAAACACCATATATTTT
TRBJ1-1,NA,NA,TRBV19,CASSISWGPNGDTEAFF,TGTGCCAGTAGTATATCTTGGGGCCCAAACGGTGACACTGAAGCTTTCTTT
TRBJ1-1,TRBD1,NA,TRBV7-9,CASSQDRGVRATEAFF,TGTGCCAGCAGCCAGGACAGGGGAGTGAGGGCTACTGAAGCTTTCTTT
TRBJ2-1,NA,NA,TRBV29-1,CSVVGGISYNEQFF,TGCAGCGTTGTTGGCGGGATTTCCTACAATGAGCAGTTCTTC
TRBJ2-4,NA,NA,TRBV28,CASSSPSRQRLAKNIQYF,TGTGCCAGCAGTTCCCCCTCCCGGCAGCGTTTAGCCAAAAACATTCAGTACTTC
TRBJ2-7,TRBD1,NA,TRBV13,CASSLSGTGSREQYF,TGTGCCAGCAGCTTATCAGGGACAGGGAGTCGCGAGCAGTACTTC
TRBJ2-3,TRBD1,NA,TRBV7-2,CASSGTGTVDTDTQYF,TGTGCCAGCAGCGGGACCGGGACAGTAGACACAGATACGCAGTATTTT
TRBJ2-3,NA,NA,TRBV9,CASSVTGTDTQYF,TGTGCCAGCAGCGTCACAGGCACAGATACGCAGTATTTT
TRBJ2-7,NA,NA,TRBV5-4,CASSPGGRVYEQYF,TGTGCCAGCAGCCCGGGTGGCAGAGTCTACGAGCAGTACTTC
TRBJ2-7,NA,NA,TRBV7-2,CASSLAPKAGAYEQYF,TGTGCCAGCAGCTTAGCTCCGAAAGCGGGCGCCTACGAGCAGTACTTC